This T cell receptor (beta chain) is drawn from a study of blood T cell repertoires in COVID-19. As for the study in general: PBMCs, B-cell-depleted T cells, or T cells provided the cDNA or gDNA that made up the material.

Here immunoSEQ multiplex PCR was the method, and the copy in TCRdb shows in-frame clones only, minus some. The sample shows over 200,000 clones, 84% of them seen only once. CDR3 length: 14 amino acids. V shed 1 base and J 12 bases; nucleotides not matched to a gene: 6. Germline V lookup: CDR1 LGHNA, CDR2 YSLEER. The receptor was derived from a woman over 75 with active or convalescent COVID-19. Sequenced: peripheral blood. The chain carries TRBV4-3 and TRBJ1-1, with TRBD1 identical over 12 bases. The CDR3, as DNA: TGCGCCAGCAGCCAAGCCCCAGGGACAGGGGGCTCTTTCTTT. Its translation: CASSQAPGTGGSFF.